This T cell receptor (beta chain) was recorded in a study of cytomegalovirus exposure and HLA in healthy donors. At the level of the study: Across 350 to 500 genotyped donors, 81% landed in the Caucasian-associated ancestry cluster.

Researchers ran the PCR with 60 Vbeta and 13 Jbeta primers. The assay was immunoSEQ multiplex PCR, and TCRdb's table has in-frame clones only and misses some. The sample shows about 100,000 clones, 82% of them seen only once. V dropped 4 bases and J dropped 6; count of bases not matched to a gene: 9. The CDR3 runs to 14 residues. In germline, CDR1 is SGHRS, CDR2 YFSETQ. Sequencing was done on a sample of PBMCs. J is TRBJ1-1 and V is TRBV5-1, with TRBD1 matching 7 bases. This clonotype originated in a man aged 25-45 years in good health and CMV-seropositive. CDR3 coding DNA: TGCGCCAGCAGCCTCAGACAGGGAATTTCTGAAGCTTTCTTT. Its protein is CASSLRQGISEAFF.